The sequence of this TCR beta chain was determined in a study of blood T cell repertoires in COVID-19. Looking at the study overall: Both acute and convalescent COVID-19 samples were obtained from the United States, Italy and Spain. PBMCs, B-cell-depleted T cells, or T cells provided the cDNA or gDNA that made up the material.

The CDR3 loop spans 13 amino acids. Between the trimmed V and J ends, which lost 2 bases and 1 base, there was a span of 6 bases. The germline gives CDR1 SGHNT, CDR2 YYREEE (reference sequence). Authors' methods: From reference gene primer amplification, estimates of nucleated cell counts were derived. Profiled with immunoSEQ multiplex PCR; TCRdb holds only in-frame clones, not every one. That table supplies the V and J calls and clone size; D and trimming were determined from the DNA. Here the sample spans tens of thousands of clones, over 75% being singletons. The chain uses TRBV5-4 and TRBJ2-5; the D is unclear. Material for sequencing was peripheral blood. The clonotype originates from an elderly woman with acute or convalescent COVID-19. The CDR3, as DNA: TGTGCCAGCAGCTTTACCAGCCAAGAGACCCAGTACTTC. Translated, it gives CASSFTSQETQYF.